Presented here are 32 T cell receptor beta chains from one specimen sequenced in a study of CD8 T cells in ankylosing spondylitis. TCRdb itself ran the 5' RACE reads through MiXCR, one entry per CDR3 protein. Here the sample spans a few hundred thousand distinct CDR3 sequences, approximately 12% being singletons. Sequencing was performed on blood, either unsorted or a sorted T cell fraction (not recorded which). The receptors come from a male donor with ankylosing spondylitis or in good health (not recorded which).

This clonotype has a single count. This chain connects TRBV7-9 to TRBJ2-7; D tentatively fits TRBD1 or TRBD2 (5 bases each). Per the germline V gene, CDR1 is SEHNR and CDR2 is FQNEAQ (reference sequence). CDR3 length equals 16 residues. The germline V and J ends were trimmed by 6 bases and 1 base, with 19 bases remaining between them. The CDR3 DNA is TGTGCCAGCAGTTTCGGGGCGCAACATAAATCCTACGAGCAGTACTTC. Translated: CASSFGAQHKSYEQYF.

In this sample, this clonotype turned up a few times. The CDR3 is CATSPGLAGELFF. DNA of the CDR3: TGTGCCACCAGCCCGGGACTGGCCGGGGAGCTGTTTTTT. The chain joins TRBV15 to TRBJ2-2, with a tentative D call TRBD2 (6 bases). The CDR3 runs to 13 residues. CDR1 and CDR2 from the germline V gene are LNHNV and YYDKDF (reference sequence). V shed 5 bases and J shed 6 bases, with 10 bases lying between them. Full variable domain (rest looked up from reference TRBV15 and TRBJ2-2): DAMVIQNPRYQVTQFGKPVTLSCSQTLNHNVMYWYQQKSSQAPKLLFHYYDKDFNNEADTPDNFQSRRPNTSFCFLDIRSPGLGDTAMYLCATSPGLAGELFFGEGSRLTVL.

The chain recombines TRBV12-3 or TRBV12-4 with TRBJ2-7, with 13 nucleotides matching TRBD2. V shed 4 bases, J shed 2 bases, and the junction held 14 bases outside the gene matches. The CDR3 runs 19 residues. CDR3 sequence (DNA): TGTGCCAGCAGTTCCGGACTAGCGGGAGAACGATTTAACGCCTACGAGCAGTACTTC. This translates into CASSSGLAGERFNAYEQYF.

This clonotype appeared a few times. V gene TRBV21-1 combines with J gene TRBJ1-1. TRBV21-1 is classified as a pseudogene. The CDR3 sequence is 16 residues long. The CDR3 protein is CASSKKGRLGDAEAFF. DNA for the CDR3: TGTGCCAGCAGTAAGAAAGGGAGGCTAGGGGATGCTGAAGCTTTCTTT.

The chain uses TRBV29-1 and TRBJ1-1, with D tentatively TRBD1 (6 bases). The CDR3 consists of 15 residues. V lost 2 bases to trimming and J lost 4 bases, with 17 bases between them. Germline assignment: CDR1 SQVTM and CDR2 ANQGSEA. The DNA for the CDR3 is TGCAGCGTTGAAACCTCAGGGGTTGCCCCCACTGAAGCTTTCTTT. Its protein product is CSVETSGVAPTEAFF. The full variable domain, completed using reference TRBV29-1 and TRBJ1-1, is SAVISQKPSRDICQRGTSLTIQCQVDSQVTMMFWYRQQPGQSLTLIATANQGSEATYESGFVIDKFPISRPNLTFSTLTVSNMSPEDSSIYLCSVETSGVAPTEAFFGQGTRLTVV.

The table lists this clonotype with many counts. This sequence joins TRBV20-1 and TRBJ2-1; TRBD2 aligns across 8 bases. After removal of 1 base from V and 12 bases from J, the junction contained 14 bases not matched to a gene. CDR1 DFQATT and CDR2 SNEGSKA come from the germline V gene (reference sequence). This CDR3 spans 15 amino acids. Written as DNA, the CDR3 is TGCAGTGCTAGAGGAGGACTAGCTAGGTTTAATAGGCAGTTCTTC. This gives the protein CSARGGLARFNRQFF.

This clonotype was found many times. The chain employs TRBV20-1 and TRBJ2-7, with D possibly being TRBD1 (5 bases). CDR1 DFQATT and CDR2 SNEGSKA come from the germline V gene (reference sequence). The CDR3 totals 13 residues. The V end lost 0 bases, the J end lost 2 bases, and 8 bases lay between the germline ends. The CDR3 nucleotides are TGCAGTGCTAGAGAGTGGGGCACCTACGAGCAGTACTTC. Translating it yields CSAREWGTYEQYF.

This clonotype has only one observation. CDR3 amino acids: CASSDRLYNEQFF. As DNA, the CDR3 is TGTGCCAGCAGCGACAGATTATACAATGAGCAGTTCTTC. This sequence joins TRBV7-9 and TRBJ2-1; D is perhaps TRBD1 (5 bases). Germline CDR1 is SEHNR and CDR2 is FQNEAQ (reference sequence). The CDR3 has 13 residues. The ends were cut back, 5 bases at V and 4 bases at J, with 9 bases in the middle. Full variable domain (outside the CDR3, taken from reference TRBV7-9 and TRBJ2-1): DTGVSQNPRHKITKRGQNVTFRCDPISEHNRLYWYRQTLGQGPEFLTYFQNEAQLEKSRLLSDRFSAERPKGSFSTLEIQRTEQGDSAMYLCASSDRLYNEQFFGPGTRLTVL.

In its sample, this clonotype was seen a few times. This sequence joins TRBV3-1 and TRBJ2-3; perhaps TRBD1 as D (6 bases). This CDR3 has 15 amino acids. Germline V gene sequence: CDR1 LGHDT, CDR2 YNNKEL (reference sequence). V shed 3 bases and J shed 6 bases, with 16 bases lying between them. This chain's CDR3 is CASSQSTGLRDTQYF. The CDR3 DNA sequence: TGTGCCAGCAGCCAGTCGACAGGATTACGGGATACGCAGTATTTT.

In this sample, this clonotype turned up many times. V gene TRBV20-1 combines with J gene TRBJ2-2; D ambiguous. Germline V lookup: CDR1 DFQATT, CDR2 SNEGSKA (reference sequence). The CDR3 totals 13 residues. The V and J ends lost 5 bases and 4 bases respectively, with 11 bases between them. CDR3 sequence reads: CSALPYSTGELFF. The CDR3 DNA is TGCAGTGCTCTACCCTACAGCACCGGGGAGCTGTTTTTT.

This clonotype has only a few counts. The chain carries TRBV5-1 and TRBJ1-2; D possibly corresponds to TRBD1 (6 bases). The CDR3 is 15 amino acids. V was pared by 0 bases and J by 6 bases, with 15 bases between. Germline-derived CDR1 and CDR2 are SGHRS and YFSETQ. This chain's CDR3 is CASSLATGARDGYTF. The DNA of the CDR3 is TGCGCCAGCAGCTTGGCAACGGGGGCGCGGGATGGCTACACCTTC. The whole variable domain, filled in from reference TRBV5-1 and TRBJ1-2, reads KAGVTQTPRYLIKTRGQQVTLSCSPISGHRSVSWYQQTPGQGLQFLFEYFSETQRNKGNFPGRFSGRQFSNSRSEMNVSTLELGDSALYLCASSLATGARDGYTFGSGTRLTVV.

This clonotype was counted ten times or more. The rearrangement links TRBV4-2 to TRBJ2-5; 8 bases align to TRBD2. From germline, CDR1 is LGHNA and CDR2 YNFKEQ. J lost 3 bases, V lost 3 bases, and 3 bases had no gene match. The CDR3 totals 14 residues. The CDR3 sequence is CASSQGTRKETQYF. In DNA form, the CDR3 reads TGTGCCAGCAGCCAGGGGACTAGAAAAGAGACCCAGTACTTC.

This clonotype was counted ten times or more. V gene TRBV12-3 or TRBV12-4 combines with J gene TRBJ2-7; D might be TRBD2 (6 bases). Trimming took off 6 bases at V and 2 bases at J, with 11 bases between the two ends. This CDR3 comprises 13 residues. This CDR3 reads CASSPGLAYEQYF. CDR3 nucleotide sequence: TGTGCCAGCAGCCCGGGACTGGCCTACGAGCAGTACTTC.

This clonotype has a count of ten or more. The gene calls are TRBV9 and TRBJ2-1; 8 bases are a match to TRBD2. CDR1 and CDR2 (germline): SGDLS, YYNGEE. Trimming took 2 bases from V and 10 from J; bases not matched to a gene: 11. The CDR3 contains 15 residues. This chain's CDR3 is CASSVAAGVVYEQFF. In DNA form, the CDR3 reads TGTGCCAGCAGCGTCGCAGCGGGAGTGGTATACGAGCAGTTCTTC.

This clonotype has ten or more counts. The chain links TRBV6-1 to TRBJ2-1; 7 nucleotides line up with TRBD1. V dropped 6 bases and J dropped 5; count of bases not matched to a gene: 4. CDR1 MNHNS and CDR2 SASEGT come from the germline V gene. The CDR3 has 13 amino acids. As DNA, the CDR3 is TGTGCCAGCAGAAGGGGGCAGAACAATGAGCAGTTCTTC. Its protein product is CASRRGQNNEQFF.

This clonotype came up many times. The V and J genes are TRBV6-5 and TRBJ2-7; D remains ambiguous. There are 17 residues in the CDR3. Germline-derived CDR1 and CDR2 are MNHEY and SVGAGI. The germline V and J ends were trimmed by 2 bases and 0 bases, with 17 bases remaining between them. CDR3 coding DNA: TGTGCCAGCAGTTACAGGTTTGGCATTTCAACCTCCTACGAGCAGTACTTC. It codes for CASSYRFGISTSYEQYF.

This clonotype showed up many times. The rearrangement links TRBV10-3 to TRBJ2-1; the D gene is possibly TRBD2 (5 bases). This CDR3 has 14 amino acids. V lost 6 bases, J lost 4 bases, and 13 bases lay in between. CDR1 is ENHRY, CDR2 SYGVKD, per germline. The CDR3 DNA reads TGTGCCATCAGAGAGGGAACTACGTACAATGAGCAGTTCTTC. It translates to CAIREGTTYNEQFF.

This clonotype was counted many times. The V and J genes are TRBV9 and TRBJ2-3, with 13 bases lining up with TRBD2. V was clipped by 2 bases and J by 4 bases; unmatched bases: 4. Germline CDR1 is SGDLS and CDR2 is YYNGEE. The CDR3 length is 16 residues. This chain's CDR3 is CASSVGTSGVSDTQYF. CDR3 nucleotide sequence: TGTGCCAGCAGCGTCGGGACTAGCGGGGTATCAGATACGCAGTATTTT. Filled out from reference TRBV9 and TRBJ2-3, the complete variable domain reads DSGVTQTPKHLITATGQRVTLRCSPRSGDLSVYWYQQSLDQGLQFLIQYYNGEERAKGNILERFSAQQFPDLHSELNLSSLELGDSALYFCASSVGTSGVSDTQYFGPGTRLTVL.

Many counts were recorded for this clonotype. The V and J genes are TRBV20-1 and TRBJ2-7; D is perhaps TRBD2 (6 bases). CDR3 length: 13 residues. The V gene lost 6 bases and the J gene lost 2 bases, with 14 bases spanning the gap. CDR1 is DFQATT and CDR2 is SNEGSKA in the germline V gene (reference sequence). CDR3 loop: CSAVRDLTYEQYF. In DNA, the CDR3 is TGCAGTGCCGTGCGGGACCTAACCTACGAGCAGTACTTC.

This clonotype was detected ten times or more. The chain carries TRBV12-3 or TRBV12-4 and TRBJ2-1, with 14 bases that match TRBD2. The CDR3 covers 17 residues. V dropped 4 bases and J dropped 6; count of bases not matched to a gene: 8. For the CDR3, the DNA is TGTGCCAGCAGTTCCCGGACTAGCGGGGGGCCTGGCAATGAGCAGTTCTTC. This sequence encodes CASSSRTSGGPGNEQFF.

This clonotype was recorded many times. The chain joins TRBV10-3 to TRBJ2-1, with TRBD1 matching 10 bases. V gave up 9 bases and J gave up 1 base; unmatched junction bases: 3. The CDR3 consists of 14 residues. From germline, CDR1 is ENHRY and CDR2 SYGVKD. The CDR3 DNA sequence: TGTGCCATTACGGACAGGGGGTCCTACAATGAGCAGTTCTTC. Translated, it gives CAITDRGSYNEQFF.

This clonotype was recorded many times. The CDR3 region has the DNA TGCGCCAGCAGATCAGCGGGAGGTAATGAGCAGTTCTTC. Its protein product is CASRSAGGNEQFF. The J gene is TRBJ2-1, the V gene TRBV5-1; the match to TRBD2 covers 9 bases. CDR3 length: 13 residues. In germline, CDR1 is SGHRS, CDR2 YFSETQ. The trim removed 5 bases at V and 7 bases at J, leaving 4 bases unmatched.

This CDR3 is CASSTRLGRNTEAFF. The CDR3 DNA sequence: TGTGCCAGTAGTACCCGGCTGGGACGAAACACTGAAGCTTTCTTT. The chain is built from TRBV19 and TRBJ1-1, with TRBD1 as a possible D gene (5 bases). CDR1 is LNHDA, CDR2 SQIVND, per germline (reference sequence). Trimming cost V 4 bases and J 2 bases, with 14 bases left between them. The CDR3 totals 15 residues.

This clonotype occurred many times. J is TRBJ2-1 and V is TRBV9; 9 bases are shared with TRBD2. This CDR3 contains 17 residues. J gave up 2 bases and V 4 bases, and 10 bases lay outside the gene matches. CDR1 is SGDLS, CDR2 YYNGEE, per germline. CDR3 DNA: TGTGCCAGCAGCTCAGACTCAAGCGGGGGGACCTACAATGAGCAGTTCTTC. Residues: CASSSDSSGGTYNEQFF. Drawing the rest from reference TRBV9 and TRBJ2-1, the complete variable domain is DSGVTQTPKHLITATGQRVTLRCSPRSGDLSVYWYQQSLDQGLQFLIQYYNGEERAKGNILERFSAQQFPDLHSELNLSSLELGDSALYFCASSSDSSGGTYNEQFFGPGTRLTVL.

The rearrangement joins TRBV6-5 to TRBJ2-1; 7 bases map to TRBD2. The CDR3 length is 16 residues. V shed 4 bases, J shed 0 bases, and the junction held 6 bases outside the gene matches. Germline loops: CDR1 MNHEY, CDR2 SVGAGI. CDR3 in amino acids: CASSSLSGASYNEQFF. In DNA, the CDR3 is TGTGCCAGCAGTTCCCTGAGCGGGGCCTCCTACAATGAGCAGTTCTTC.

Many counts were recorded for this clonotype. The V and J genes are TRBV5-1 and TRBJ1-3, with 7 bases identical to TRBD1. V lost 4 bases to trimming and J lost 0 bases; unmatched junction nucleotides: 4. This CDR3 has 15 amino acids. Germline V CDR1 and CDR2: SGHRS, YFSETQ. CDR3 region: CASSKGQSSGNTIYF. For the CDR3, the DNA is TGCGCCAGCAGCAAGGGACAGAGCTCTGGAAACACCATATATTTT.

This clonotype was detected ten times or more. In DNA, the CDR3 is TGTGCCAGCAGTGAAAACAGGGGGGGTTCTAGTGAGCAGTTCTTC. Its protein is CASSENRGGSSEQFF. The J gene is TRBJ2-1, the V gene TRBV6-4; TRBD1 is a possible D gene (8 bases). Germline CDR1 MRHNA, CDR2 SNTAGT. The CDR3 totals 15 residues. V gave up 3 bases and J gave up 9 bases, with 18 bases separating them.

This clonotype was picked up a small number of times. The genes are TRBV13 and TRBJ2-7; 9 nucleotides line up with TRBD1. The CDR3 is made up of 14 amino acids. The germline V gene has CDR1 PRHDT and CDR2 FYEKMQ (reference sequence). Trimming cost V 1 base and J 6 bases; bases outside gene matches: 4. CDR3 residues: CASSLEGTGSEQYF. DNA for the CDR3: TGTGCCAGCAGCTTAGAAGGGACAGGGTCCGAGCAGTACTTC.

This clonotype was counted many times. The chain uses TRBV5-1 and TRBJ1-4; maybe TRBD1 (5 bases). Trimming removed 3 bases at V and 0 bases at J, with 9 bases between. The germline gives CDR1 SGHRS, CDR2 YFSETQ. The CDR3 contains 15 residues. CDR3 protein: CASSSTGSTNEKLFF. The CDR3 bases are TGCGCCAGCAGCTCAACAGGCTCAACTAATGAAAAACTGTTTTTT.

This clonotype appeared a few times. The chain recombines TRBV6-2 or TRBV6-3 with TRBJ2-5; TRBD2 matches 7 bases. Germline V gene data show CDR1 as MNHEY and CDR2 as SVGEGT. Trimming cost V 10 bases and J 0 bases; bases outside gene matches: 14. The CDR3 loop spans 16 amino acids. DNA of the CDR3: TGTGCCACCTTCACTCGGGGGGAATACTACCAAGAGACCCAGTACTTC. The encoded protein is CATFTRGEYYQETQYF.

The sample holds many counts of this clonotype. The gene calls are TRBV5-1 and TRBJ2-1; 14 bases match TRBD2. The CDR3 runs to 17 residues. Germline trimming cut 4 bases from V and 8 bases from J; bases unmatched to any gene: 11. CDR1 is SGHRS, CDR2 YFSETQ, per germline. CDR3 sequence reads: CASSHQGLAGEADEQFF. For the CDR3, the DNA is TGCGCCAGCAGCCATCAGGGACTAGCGGGAGAAGCGGATGAGCAGTTCTTC. The variable domain in full, completed from reference TRBV5-1 and TRBJ2-1, reads KAGVTQTPRYLIKTRGQQVTLSCSPISGHRSVSWYQQTPGQGLQFLFEYFSETQRNKGNFPGRFSGRQFSNSRSEMNVSTLELGDSALYLCASSHQGLAGEADEQFFGPGTRLTVL.

This clonotype was counted many times. The chain recombines TRBV12-3 or TRBV12-4 with TRBJ2-1; the D is unclear. CDR3 size: 14 residues. V was trimmed by 6 bases and J by 9 bases, leaving 18 bases between them. The chain's CDR3 is CASSLGSGSSEQFF. As DNA, the CDR3 is TGTGCCAGCAGCCTGGGGTCTGGGTCCAGTGAGCAGTTCTTC.